This T cell receptor (beta chain) is from a study of T cells in Graves' hyperthyroidism and ophthalmopathy. Amplified TCR beta CDR3 regions came from RNA transcripts. Initially, a first-round RT-PCR of the TCR CDR3 employed the HTBI primer set. TCRdb independently ran MiXCR on the multiplex PCR reads; one entry per CDR3 protein. The repertoire holds under 350,000 distinct CDR3 sequences, with 15% to 20% as singletons. CDR3 length: 15 residues. The germline V gene encodes CDR1 SEHNR and CDR2 FQNEAQ (reference sequence). V lost 5 bases, J lost 1 base, and 12 bases lay in between. This clonotype was counted only a few times.

The sequenced sample consisted of blood. The chain links TRBV7-9 to TRBJ2-1, with D uncertain. The sequence came from a woman in her forties or fifties with Graves' hyperthyroidism. CDR3: CASSAEAVSYNEQFF. The CDR3 region has the DNA TGTGCCAGCAGCGCAGAGGCAGTATCCTACAATGAGCAGTTCTTC. Based on the CDR3 plus reference TRBV7-9 and TRBJ2-1, the full variable domain is DTGVSQNPRHKITKRGQNVTFRCDPISEHNRLYWYRQTLGQGPEFLTYFQNEAQLEKSRLLSDRFSAERPKGSFSTLEIQRTEQGDSAMYLCASSAEAVSYNEQFFGPGTRLTVL.